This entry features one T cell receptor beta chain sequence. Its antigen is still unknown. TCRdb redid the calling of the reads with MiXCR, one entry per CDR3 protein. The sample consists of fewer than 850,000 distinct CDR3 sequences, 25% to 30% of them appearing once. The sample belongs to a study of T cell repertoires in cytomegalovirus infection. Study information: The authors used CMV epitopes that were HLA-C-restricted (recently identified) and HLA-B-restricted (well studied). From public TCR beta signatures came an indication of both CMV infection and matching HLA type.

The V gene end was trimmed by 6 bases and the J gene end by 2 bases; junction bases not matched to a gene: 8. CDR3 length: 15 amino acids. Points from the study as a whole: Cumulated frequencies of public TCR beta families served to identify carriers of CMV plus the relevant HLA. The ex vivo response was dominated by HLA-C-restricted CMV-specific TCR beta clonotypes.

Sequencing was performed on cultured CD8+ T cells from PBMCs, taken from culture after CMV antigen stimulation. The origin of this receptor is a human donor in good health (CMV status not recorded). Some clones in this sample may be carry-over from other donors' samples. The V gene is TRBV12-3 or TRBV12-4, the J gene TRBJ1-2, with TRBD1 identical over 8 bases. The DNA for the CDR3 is TGTGCCAGCAGCCACGGACAGGGTAGGAACTATGGCTACACCTTC. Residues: CASSHGQGRNYGYTF.